The text below deals with one TCR beta chain. This sample is drawn from a study of blood T cell repertoires in COVID-19. As for the study in general: Both acute and convalescent COVID-19 samples were obtained from the United States, Italy and Spain. PBMCs, B-cell-depleted T cells, or T cells provided the cDNA or gDNA that made up the material.

Deletions cut 4 bases from V and 13 bases from J, with 11 bases between. Germline V gives CDR1 SGHAT, CDR2 FQNNGV. CDR3 length equals 12 residues. In the original processing: Estimates of nucleated cell counts were drawn from the amplification of reference gene primers. TCRdb keeps only in-frame clones here, not all; method: immunoSEQ multiplex PCR. The V and J calls and clone size were taken over from that table, and D and trimming were inferred from the DNA. Here the sample spans 50,000 to 70,000 clones, 76% being singletons. The TCR sequence derives from a middle-aged man with active or convalescent COVID-19. Sequenced input: peripheral blood. The rearrangement links TRBV11-2 to TRBJ1-6; D is possibly TRBD1 (5 bases). The CDR3 region is CASSSGVSPLHF. DNA of the CDR3: TGTGCCAGCAGCTCGGGGGTAAGCCCCCTCCACTTT.